This is a list of T cell receptor beta chains from one sample in a study of blood T cell repertoires in COVID-19. The data were produced by immunoSEQ multiplex PCR, yet TCRdb's version contains in-frame clones alone and is incomplete. The sample lists some 110,000 clones, 65% to 80% occurring once. Sequencing used peripheral blood. These receptors originate from a man in his fifties with acute or convalescent COVID-19. Both conserved end residues are part of each CDR3. D genes are given only for firm matches. Expanded clones get a size class; other rows say once, few or many, or leave the size out.

v_gene,abundance,j_gene,d_gene,CDR3aa,CDR3nt
TRBV28,once,TRBJ1-2,NA,CASGYGGLNYGYTF,TGTGCCAGCGGCTATGGGGGCCTTAACTATGGCTACACCTTC
TRBV18,NA,TRBJ2-3,TRBD2,CASSPGAGDQDTQYF,TGTGCCAGCTCACCGGGAGCGGGAGATCAAGATACGCAGTATTTT
TRBV6-5,few,TRBJ2-3,TRBD2,CASSQAGHTQYF,TGTGCCAGCAGCCAAGCGGGGCATACGCAGTATTTT
TRBV6-2/TRBV6-3,NA,TRBJ1-5,NA,CASSPRTFSNQPQHF,TGTGCCAGCAGTCCACGGACATTTAGCAATCAGCCCCAGCATTTT
TRBV7-6,NA,TRBJ2-7,NA,CASSSLGYEQYF,TGTGCCAGCAGCTCCCTCGGCTACGAGCAGTACTTC
TRBV19,NA,TRBJ2-1,NA,CASSVTVSYNEQFF,TGTGCCAGTAGTGTAACTGTGTCCTACAATGAGCAGTTCTTC
TRBV6-4,NA,TRBJ2-2,TRBD2,CASSASGGATGELFF,TGTGCCAGCAGTGCTAGCGGGGGGGCCACCGGGGAGCTGTTTTTT
TRBV6-1,NA,TRBJ1-5,NA,CASSEGGGQHF,TGTGCCAGCAGTGAAGGCGGGGGGCAGCATTTT
TRBV30,NA,TRBJ1-2,NA,CAWSVNRDSGGYTF,TGTGCCTGGAGTGTAAACAGGGATAGTGGTGGCTACACCTTC
TRBV27,few,TRBJ1-5,NA,CASSLRNGNQPQHF,TGTGCCAGCAGTTTACGGAACGGGAATCAGCCCCAGCATTTT
TRBV28,NA,TRBJ1-2,NA,CASKQGPYGYTF,TGTGCCAGTAAACAGGGTCCCTATGGCTACACCTTC
TRBV27,NA,TRBJ1-6,TRBD1,CASSLTGTGNSPLHF,TGTGCCAGCAGTTTAACCGGGACAGGGAATTCACCCCTCCACTTT
TRBV4-2,NA,TRBJ2-1,NA,CASSQEGRGSYNEQFF,TGTGCCAGCAGCCAAGAAGGGAGGGGGTCGTACAATGAGCAGTTCTTC
TRBV5-1,once,TRBJ1-2,NA,CASSLDQGRGYTF,TGCGCCAGCAGCTTGGACCAGGGTAGGGGCTACACCTTC
TRBV11-2,once,TRBJ2-1,NA,CASSWPGLTEQFF,TGTGCCAGCAGCTGGCCAGGGTTGACTGAGCAGTTCTTC
TRBV28,few,TRBJ1-1,NA,CASSLPRSSVNTEAFF,TGTGCCAGCAGTTTGCCGCGTTCATCTGTGAACACTGAAGCTTTCTTT
TRBV5-1,NA,TRBJ2-3,NA,CASSLVAGTDTQYF,TGCGCCAGCAGCTTGGTAGCGGGCACAGATACGCAGTATTTT
TRBV5-1,NA,TRBJ2-3,TRBD2,CASRTSGGSGTDTQYF,TGCGCCAGCCGGACTAGCGGGGGGTCTGGTACAGATACGCAGTATTTT